The clone carrying this T cell receptor (beta chain) has ten or more counts. The antigen remains undetermined. The data belong to a study of CD8+CD57+ T cells in acquired aplastic anemia. Overall study: The sorted CD4+ and CD8+ cells yielded an average around 3 ug of DNA.

The study profiled TCR beta VDJ and CDR3 using genomic DNA as template. TCRdb re-analysed the reads in MiXCR, keeping a single row per CDR3 protein. The repertoire has about 200,000 distinct CDR3 sequences, about half of them found once; the top ten carry 20%. The germline CDR1 and CDR2 sequences are MNHNS and SASEGT. The CDR3 totals 12 residues. The germline V and J ends were trimmed by 6 bases and 2 bases, with 5 bases remaining between them. General study points: Controls did not differ significantly from patients in CD8+ Simpson's diversity.

For sequencing, patients were chosen who had shown expansion of CD8+CD57+ cells by flow cytometry. The diagnosis in all patients was severe acquired aplastic anemia. Among the patients, none had received any therapy at the time of blood sampling. The sample was sorted CD4+, CD8+, or CD8+CD57+ T cells (not recorded which) from PBMCs. The chain carries TRBV6-1 and TRBJ1-5; D possibly corresponds to TRBD1 (5 bases). The TCR sequence derives from a human donor with aplastic anemia. Here the CDR3 reads CASRTGNQPQHF. CDR3 nucleotide sequence: TGTGCCAGCAGGACAGGCAATCAGCCCCAGCATTTT.